The next 29 T cell receptor beta chains were all read from a single sample in a study of Graves' ophthalmopathy and Graves' hyperthyroidism. Scientists amplified the TCR beta CDR3 regions from RNA transcripts. Amplification began with first-round RT-PCR using HTBI primers, then second-round multiplex PCR was performed. TCRdb independently ran MiXCR on the multiplex PCR reads; one entry per CDR3 protein. The sample holds more than 1,000,000 distinct CDR3 sequences, 35% to 45% seen once. Sequencing input: peripheral blood or thyroid tissue (not recorded which). Source of these receptors: an adult man with Graves' hyperthyroidism.

The table lists this clonotype with many counts. The rearrangement links TRBV7-9 to TRBJ1-4; D is unresolved. Germline CDR1 and CDR2: SEHNR and FQNEAQ (reference sequence). This CDR3 has 15 amino acids. The ends were cut back, 10 bases at V and 6 bases at J, with 21 bases in the middle. CDR3 sequence: CATHSSYLRDEKLFF. The CDR3 DNA follows: TGTGCCACTCATTCGTCTTACCTTCGCGATGAAAAACTGTTTTTT.

Comments on this clonotype: The limits of the CDR3 on the DNA are not certain, so only TCRdb's listed CDR3 is given. The CDR3 sequence is CASSLWASGNTGELFF. The chain carries TRBV7-3 and TRBJ2-2; TRBD2, the table's D call, lacks a check against the DNA. The CDR3 totals 16 residues, both ends included. Germline values: CDR1 SGHTA, CDR2 FQGTGA.

This clonotype showed up many times. One end of the junction is discordant with germline, which a read error may explain. The chain combines TRBV24-1 with TRBJ2-7, with 7 bases aligning to TRBD2. Germline V CDR1 and CDR2: KGHDR, SFDVKD. The CDR3 extends over 12 amino acids. CDR3 DNA: TGTGCCACCAGTGATGGGGGGACTACCCATCATTTC. This sequence encodes CATSDGGTTHHF.

For this clonotype: As the CDR3 is not closed by the conserved phenylalanine or tryptophan, this likely results from a read error. The chain uses TRBV25-1 and TRBJ1-2; TRBD1 agrees at 7 bases. The V gene's germline CDR1 is MGHDK and CDR2 SYGVNS. CDR3 length: 16 amino acids. The junction had 16 bases not matched to a gene; V was cut back by 10 bases and J by 2 bases. The CDR3 sequence: CATNQAPIQGNYGYTS. The DNA of the CDR3 is TGTGCCACCAACCAGGCTCCTATACAGGGGAACTATGGCTACACCTCC.

This clonotype was seen more than once but under ten times. This chain links TRBV6-5 with TRBJ2-7; possible D gene TRBD2, 5 bases. The CDR3 totals 13 residues. Per the germline V gene, CDR1 is MNHEY and CDR2 is SVGAGI. V was trimmed by 0 bases and J by 7 bases, leaving 10 bases between them. CDR3 protein: CASSYSSRAEQYF. DNA of the CDR3: TGTGCCAGCAGTTACTCCTCGAGGGCGGAGCAGTACTTC.

This clonotype was seen a few times. The V call is TRBV4-1, the J call TRBJ1-2, with a weak D call TRBD1 (6 bases). The CDR3 totals 17 residues. V gave up 0 bases and J gave up 2 bases, with 16 bases separating them. Germline-derived CDR1 and CDR2 are MGHRA and YSYEKL. The CDR3 DNA follows: TGCGCCAGCAGCCAAGAAATCGGGGGGCAGGCGAACTATGGCTACACCTTC. Amino acid sequence: CASSQEIGGQANYGYTF.

A note on this clonotype: It is unclear where the CDR3 begins or ends on the DNA, so no DNA is shown, and the CDR3 is as TCRdb lists it. The chain is built from TRBV20-1 and TRBJ2-2; TRBD1 is the table's D call, not checked against the DNA. The CDR3 spans 15 residues, counting both ends. Germline assignment: CDR1 DFQATT and CDR2 SNEGSKA (reference sequence). CDR3 sequence: CSASQGQGTPGSCFF.

The J gene is TRBJ2-6, the V gene TRBV29-1, with 12 nucleotides matching TRBD1. The J segment lost 2 bases and the V segment lost 7 bases, leaving 3 bases of the junction unmatched. Germline V gene sequence: CDR1 SQVTM, CDR2 ANQGSEA. The CDR3 runs 15 residues. The DNA of the CDR3 is TGCAGCGCGGGACAGGGGGCACCTGGGGCCAACGTCCTGACTTTC. This encodes CSAGQGAPGANVLTF.

This clonotype was seen ten or more times. This rearrangement joins TRBV12-3 or TRBV12-4 to TRBJ2-6; D unclear. Between the trimmed V and J ends, which lost 9 bases and 0 bases, there was a span of 12 bases. The CDR3 covers 15 residues. In DNA, the CDR3 is TGTGCCAGTAGTAGCCGTTCCTCTGGGGCCAACGTCCTGACTTTC. Its protein is CASSSRSSGANVLTF.

The chain links TRBV2 to TRBJ1-6; the match to TRBD1 covers 7 bases. CDR1 is SNHLY and CDR2 is FYNNEI in the germline V gene. Germline trimming cut 6 bases from V and 4 bases from J; bases unmatched to any gene: 9. The CDR3 sequence is 16 residues long. The chain's CDR3 is CASRPQGQQYNSPLHF. CDR3 DNA sequence: TGTGCCAGCAGGCCTCAGGGACAGCAATATAATTCACCCCTCCACTTT.

Remarks on this clonotype: This may arise from a read error, as a much more abundant clone is one base away. DNA of the CDR3: TGCAGCGTCGTACACAGGGAGGAAAGTAATGAAAAACTGTTTTTT. Amino acid sequence: CSVVHREESNEKLFF. The V and J genes are TRBV29-1 and TRBJ1-4, with D possibly TRBD1 on 6 matching bases. Trimming stripped 6 bases from V and 4 bases from J, with 18 bases between. Per germline, CDR1 SQVTM and CDR2 ANQGSEA. The CDR3 extends over 15 amino acids.

Note on this clonotype: One junction end disagrees with the germline gene, perhaps due to a read error. This chain links TRBV7-2 with TRBJ2-5, with D perhaps TRBD2 (6 bases). The CDR3 spans 16 residues. CDR1 is SGHTA, CDR2 FQGNSA, per germline. The CDR3 DNA reads TGTGCCAGCAGCTGGGCTAGCGTTGAGGCTACGGAGACTCAGTACTTC. Its protein product is CASSWASVEATETQYF.

This clonotype was counted only a few times. J is TRBJ2-7 and V is TRBV7-9; the D is unclear. Germline assignment: CDR1 SEHNR and CDR2 FQNEAQ (reference sequence). This CDR3 region has 13 residues. V was pared by 6 bases and J by 0 bases, with 9 bases between. The CDR3, as DNA: TGTGCCAGCAGACCGCTCTCCTCCTACGAGCAGTACTTC. It specifies CASRPLSSYEQYF.

This clonotype was counted at least ten times. This chain uses TRBV11-2 with TRBJ2-7; 8 bases fit TRBD2. CDR1 and CDR2 from the germline V gene are SGHAT and FQNNGV. This CDR3 has 15 residues. J was trimmed by 4 bases and V by 1 base; bases with no gene match: 6. CDR3 bases: TGTGCCAGCAGCTTAGCTCCTAGCGGGCTTTACGAGCAGTACTTC. Translation: CASSLAPSGLYEQYF.

In this sample, this clonotype turned up many times. The chain is built from TRBV12-3 or TRBV12-4 and TRBJ1-6, with D hard to call. The CDR3 runs 17 residues. Trimming removed 5 bases at V and 0 bases at J, with 14 bases between. The CDR3 DNA reads as TGTGCCAGCAGTCCCTTCCTACCGAGCTCCTATAATTCACCCCTCCACTTT. This translates into CASSPFLPSSYNSPLHF.

The genes are TRBV7-2 and TRBJ1-5; D gene ambiguous. Deletions cut 6 bases from V and 5 bases from J, with 17 bases between. This CDR3 has 15 residues. CDR1 and CDR2 from the germline V gene are SGHTA and FQGNSA. The CDR3, as DNA: TGTGCCAGCAGTAAGGATAGGGCAGGTCATCAGCCCCAGCATTTT. Translation gives CASSKDRAGHQPQHF. Complete variable domain (other parts from reference TRBV7-2 and TRBJ1-5): GAGVSQSPSNKVTEKGKDVELRCDPISGHTALYWYRQSLGQGLEFLIYFQGNSAPDKSGLPSDRFSAERTGGSVSTLTIQRTQQEDSAVYLCASSKDRAGHQPQHFGDGTRLSIL.

This clonotype has just a few counts. V and J are TRBV7-8 and TRBJ1-4; the match to TRBD1 covers 9 bases. The germline CDR1 and CDR2 sequences are SGHVS and FQNEAQ. The CDR3 extends over 13 amino acids. The V gene end was trimmed by 6 bases and the J gene end by 8 bases; junction bases not matched to a gene: 4. In DNA form, the CDR3 reads TGTGCCAGCAGGTCTGGGACAGGGGAAAAACTGTTTTTT. Translated: CASRSGTGEKLFF.

This clonotype was seen more than once but under ten times. This chain joins TRBV10-3 and TRBJ1-2; D remains ambiguous. The germline CDR1 and CDR2 sequences are ENHRY and SYGVKD. The CDR3 sequence is 10 residues long. V was clipped by 10 bases and J by 8 bases, with 11 bases between them. The CDR3 loop is CANYGGGYTF. CDR3 DNA: TGTGCCAATTACGGCGGGGGCTACACCTTC.

The chain is built from TRBV7-2 and TRBJ1-3; a possible D gene is TRBD1 (6 bases). Per the germline V gene, CDR1 is SGHTA and CDR2 is FQGNSA. The CDR3 runs to 15 residues. V lost 0 bases, J lost 4 bases, and 10 bases lay in between. CDR3 region: CASSLAGGGGNTIYF. As DNA, the CDR3 is TGTGCCAGCAGCTTAGCGGGAGGGGGGGGAAACACCATATATTTT.

The sample holds a few counts of this clonotype. The rearrangement uses TRBV6-5 and TRBJ1-6, with D perhaps matching TRBD1 (5 bases). Trimming removed 0 bases from V and 10 bases from J, with 13 bases in between. The germline gives CDR1 MNHEY, CDR2 SVGAGI. The CDR3 loop spans 15 amino acids. Here the CDR3 DNA reads TGTGCCAGCAGTTACTCGAACCGGGGGATCTCACCCCTCCACTTT. It yields the protein CASSYSNRGISPLHF.

Concerning this clonotype itself: This may be a read error: a much more frequent sequence differs by one nucleotide. This chain connects TRBV5-5 to TRBJ1-3, with D hard to call. The ends were cut back, 0 bases at V and 0 bases at J, with 7 bases in the middle. The length of the CDR3 is 15 residues. CDR1 is SGHKS and CDR2 is YYEKEE in the germline V gene (reference sequence). CDR3 sequence: CASSLVSLSGNTIYF. For the CDR3, the DNA is TGTGCCAGCAGCTTGGTCAGTCTCTCTGGAAACACCATATATTTT.

This chain uses TRBV6-5 with TRBJ2-2, with D possibly being TRBD1 or TRBD2 (6 bases each). Deletions cut 4 bases from V and 0 bases from J, with 12 bases between. The V gene's germline CDR1 is MNHEY and CDR2 SVGAGI. The CDR3 is made up of 16 amino acids. CDR3 nucleotides: TGTGCCAGCAGTTTCGAGGGGGGATCGAACACCGGGGAGCTGTTTTTT. Translated: CASSFEGGSNTGELFF.

Ten or more counts support this clonotype. V gene TRBV7-9 combines with J gene TRBJ2-7; possibly TRBD1 for D (6 bases). This CDR3 has 15 amino acids. Trimming stripped 5 bases from V and 6 bases from J, with 20 bases between. Germline loops: CDR1 SEHNR, CDR2 FQNEAQ (reference sequence). The CDR3 DNA is TGTGCCAGCAGCCAAGACGGCCACAGGGTGCGCGAGCAGTACTTC. Translation: CASSQDGHRVREQYF. Full variable domain (missing parts from reference TRBV7-9 and TRBJ2-7): DTGVSQNPRHKITKRGQNVTFRCDPISEHNRLYWYRQTLGQGPEFLTYFQNEAQLEKSRLLSDRFSAERPKGSFSTLEIQRTEQGDSAMYLCASSQDGHRVREQYFGPGTRLTVT.

In this sample, this clonotype turned up a few times. The germline gene is not matched at one end of the junction; a read error may be the cause. The chain is built from TRBV20-1 and TRBJ1-5; D unclear. This CDR3 region has 15 residues. Germline lookup yields CDR1 DFQATT and CDR2 SNEGSKA (reference sequence). The CDR3 DNA reads TGCAGTGCTAAACCTCACAAAAGCTGGAATCGGCCCCAGCATTTT. It encodes CSAKPHKSWNRPQHF.

A note on this clonotype: Lacking the conserved final phenylalanine or tryptophan, this CDR3 likely reflects a read error. The gene calls are TRBV10-3 and TRBJ2-2; D remains unclear. The CDR3 has 12 amino acids. V was cut by 2 bases and J by 8 bases, with 6 bases left in between. In germline, CDR1 is ENHRY, CDR2 SYGVKD. The CDR3 DNA sequence: TGTGCCATCAGTGAGCAGGCAGGGGAGCTGTTTCTT. This gives the protein CAISEQAGELFL.

This clonotype was seen only a few times. A clone one base away is much larger, so this may be a read error. V and J are TRBV7-3 and TRBJ2-5; no clear D. The CDR3 runs to 13 residues. V gave up 3 bases and J gave up 3 bases, with 8 bases separating them. CDR1 is SGHTA, CDR2 FQGTGA, per germline. CDR3 in DNA: TGTGCCAGCAGCTTGGAGTACGAAGAGACCCAGTACTTC. Amino acid sequence: CASSLEYEETQYF.

This clonotype was recorded only once. The DNA of the CDR3 is TGTGCCAGCAGCCAAGGAGCGAGGAAAGAGACCCAGTACTTC. Translating it yields CASSQGARKETQYF. J is TRBJ2-5 and V is TRBV12-3 or TRBV12-4; D gene ambiguous. The CDR3 runs 14 residues. Between the trimmed V and J ends, which lost 6 bases and 3 bases, there was a span of 14 bases.

This clonotype occurred many times. One junction end does not reproduce the germline sequence, and a read error may be involved. This chain joins TRBV5-1 and TRBJ2-7; 10 bases match TRBD2. Per germline, CDR1 SGHRS and CDR2 YFSETQ. CDR3 size: 15 residues. In nucleotides, the CDR3 is TGTGCCAGCAGCTTCGGGTTAGCGGGAGGTTACGAGCAGTACTTC. This sequence encodes CASSFGLAGGYEQYF. Supplemented by reference TRBV5-1 and TRBJ2-7, the full variable domain reads KAGVTQTPRYLIKTRGQQVTLSCSPISGHRSVSWYQQTPGQGLQFLFEYFSETQRNKGNFPGRFSGRQFSNSRSEMNVSTLELGDSALYLCASSFGLAGGYEQYFGPGTRLTVT.

This clonotype was counted at least ten times. This chain connects TRBV29-1 to TRBJ2-7, with D possibly matching TRBD1 (5 bases). Germline V gene lookup returns CDR1 SQVTM and CDR2 ANQGSEA. V lost 6 bases, J lost 1 base, and 7 bases lay in between. The CDR3 sequence is 11 residues long. This CDR3 reads CSVPGSYEQYF. In DNA, the CDR3 is TGCAGCGTACCAGGGTCCTACGAGCAGTACTTC.